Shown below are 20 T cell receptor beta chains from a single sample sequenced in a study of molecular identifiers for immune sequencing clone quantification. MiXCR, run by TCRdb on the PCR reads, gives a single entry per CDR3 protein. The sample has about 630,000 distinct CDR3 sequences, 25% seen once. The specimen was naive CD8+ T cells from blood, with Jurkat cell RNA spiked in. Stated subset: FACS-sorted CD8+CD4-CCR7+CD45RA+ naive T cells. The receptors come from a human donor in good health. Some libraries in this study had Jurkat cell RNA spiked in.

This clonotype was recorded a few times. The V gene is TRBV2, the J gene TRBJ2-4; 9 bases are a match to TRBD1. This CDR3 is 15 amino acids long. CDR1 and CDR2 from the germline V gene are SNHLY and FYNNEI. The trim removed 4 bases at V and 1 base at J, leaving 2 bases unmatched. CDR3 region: CASSVDRGAKNIQYF. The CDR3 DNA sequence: TGTGCCAGCAGTGTAGACAGGGGGGCCAAAAACATTCAGTACTTC.

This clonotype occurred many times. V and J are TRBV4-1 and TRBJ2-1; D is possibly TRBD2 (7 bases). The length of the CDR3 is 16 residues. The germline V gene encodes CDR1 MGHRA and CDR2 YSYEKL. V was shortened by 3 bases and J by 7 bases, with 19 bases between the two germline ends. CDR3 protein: CASSQRGGGGTNEQFF. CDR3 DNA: TGCGCCAGCAGCCAGAGGGGGGGCGGAGGGACAAATGAGCAGTTCTTC.

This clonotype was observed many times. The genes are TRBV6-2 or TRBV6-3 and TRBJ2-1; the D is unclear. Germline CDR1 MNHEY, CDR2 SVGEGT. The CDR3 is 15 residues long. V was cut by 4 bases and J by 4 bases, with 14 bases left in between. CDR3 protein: CASSSQWSIYNEQFF. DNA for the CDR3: TGTGCCAGCAGTTCCCAGTGGTCGATATACAATGAGCAGTTCTTC.

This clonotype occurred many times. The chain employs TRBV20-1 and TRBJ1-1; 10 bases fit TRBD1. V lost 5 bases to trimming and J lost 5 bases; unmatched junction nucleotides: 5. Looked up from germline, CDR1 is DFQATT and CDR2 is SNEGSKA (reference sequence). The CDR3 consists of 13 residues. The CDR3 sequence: CSAPGQGKTEAFF. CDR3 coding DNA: TGCAGTGCTCCGGGACAGGGGAAAACTGAAGCTTTCTTT.

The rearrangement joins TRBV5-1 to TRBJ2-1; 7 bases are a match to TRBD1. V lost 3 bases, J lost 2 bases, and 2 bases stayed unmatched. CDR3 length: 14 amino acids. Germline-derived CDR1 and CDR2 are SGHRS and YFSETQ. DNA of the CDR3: TGCGCCAGCAGCTGGGACAGCGCCTACAATGAGCAGTTCTTC. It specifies CASSWDSAYNEQFF.

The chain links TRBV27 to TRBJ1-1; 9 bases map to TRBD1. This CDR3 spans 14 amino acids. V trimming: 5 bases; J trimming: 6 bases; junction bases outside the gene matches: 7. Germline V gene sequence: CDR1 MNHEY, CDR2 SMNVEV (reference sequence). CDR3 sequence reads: CASSLDRGGSEAFF. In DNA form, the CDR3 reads TGTGCCAGCAGTCTTGACAGGGGGGGTTCTGAAGCTTTCTTT.

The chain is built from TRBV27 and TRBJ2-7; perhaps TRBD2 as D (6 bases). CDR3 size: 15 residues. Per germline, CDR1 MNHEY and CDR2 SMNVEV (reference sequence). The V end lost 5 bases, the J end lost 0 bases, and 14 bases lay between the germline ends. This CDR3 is CASSPSGLLSYEQYF. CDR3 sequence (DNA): TGTGCCAGCAGTCCCTCGGGACTCCTCTCCTACGAGCAGTACTTC.

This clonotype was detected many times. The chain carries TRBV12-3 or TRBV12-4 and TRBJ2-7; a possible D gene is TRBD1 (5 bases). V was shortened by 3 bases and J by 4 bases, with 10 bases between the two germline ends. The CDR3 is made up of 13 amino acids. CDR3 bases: TGTGCCAGCAGTTTCAGGGTTTCGTACGAGCAGTACTTC. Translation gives CASSFRVSYEQYF.

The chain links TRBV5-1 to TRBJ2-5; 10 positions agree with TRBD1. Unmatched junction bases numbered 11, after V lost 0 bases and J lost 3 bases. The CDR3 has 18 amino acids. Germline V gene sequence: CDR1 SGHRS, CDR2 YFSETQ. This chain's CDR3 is CASSLGDRGYWPEETQYF. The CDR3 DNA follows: TGCGCCAGCAGCTTGGGGGACAGGGGATACTGGCCAGAAGAGACCCAGTACTTC.

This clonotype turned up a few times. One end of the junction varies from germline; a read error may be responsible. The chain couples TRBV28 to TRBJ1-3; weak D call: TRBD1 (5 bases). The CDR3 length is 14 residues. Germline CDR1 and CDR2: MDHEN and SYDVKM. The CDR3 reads CAGSLRGLANTIYF. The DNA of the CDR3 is TGTGCCGGCAGTTTAAGGGGACTAGCAAACACCATATATTTT.

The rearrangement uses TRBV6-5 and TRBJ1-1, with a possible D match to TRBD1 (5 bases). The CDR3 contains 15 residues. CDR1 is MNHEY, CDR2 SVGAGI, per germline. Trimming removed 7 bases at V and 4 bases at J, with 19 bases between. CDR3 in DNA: TGTGCCAGCACCCGAGAGGGGTCGCCCGTCACTGAAGCTTTCTTT. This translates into CASTREGSPVTEAFF.

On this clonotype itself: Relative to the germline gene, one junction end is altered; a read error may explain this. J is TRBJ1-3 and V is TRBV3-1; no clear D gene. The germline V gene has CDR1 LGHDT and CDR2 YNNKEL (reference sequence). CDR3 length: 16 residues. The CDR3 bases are TGTGCCAGCGGCCAAGATAAGTGGGTCTCTGGAAACACCATATATTTT. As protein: CASGQDKWVSGNTIYF.

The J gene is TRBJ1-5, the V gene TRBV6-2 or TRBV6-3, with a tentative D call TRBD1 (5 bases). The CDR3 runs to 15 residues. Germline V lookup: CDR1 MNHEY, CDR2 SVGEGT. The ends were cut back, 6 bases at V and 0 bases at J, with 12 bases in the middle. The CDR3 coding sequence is TGTGCCAGCAGGATAAGGGGAGATAGCAATCAGCCCCAGCATTTT. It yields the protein CASRIRGDSNQPQHF.

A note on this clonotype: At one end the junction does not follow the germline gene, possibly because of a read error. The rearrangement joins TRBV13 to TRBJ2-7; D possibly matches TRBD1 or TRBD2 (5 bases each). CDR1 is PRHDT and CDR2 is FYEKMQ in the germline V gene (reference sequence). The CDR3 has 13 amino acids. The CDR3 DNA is TGTGCCAGCAGCCCCGAGGGGCTAACCGAGCAGAACTTC. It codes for CASSPEGLTEQNF.

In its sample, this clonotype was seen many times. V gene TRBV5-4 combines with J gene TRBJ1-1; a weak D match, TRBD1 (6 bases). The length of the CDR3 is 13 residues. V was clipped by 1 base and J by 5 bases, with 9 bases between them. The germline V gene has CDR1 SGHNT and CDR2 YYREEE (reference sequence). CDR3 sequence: CASSLRGSTEAFF. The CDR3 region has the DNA TGTGCCAGCAGCTTGAGGGGGAGTACTGAAGCTTTCTTT.

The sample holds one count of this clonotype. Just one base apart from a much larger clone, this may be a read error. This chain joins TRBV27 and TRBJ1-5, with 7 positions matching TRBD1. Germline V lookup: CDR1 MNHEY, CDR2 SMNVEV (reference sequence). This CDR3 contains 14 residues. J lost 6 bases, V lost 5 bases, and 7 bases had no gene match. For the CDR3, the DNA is TGTGCCAGCAGTCCAGGGGGACCCAGTCAGCCCCAGCATTTT. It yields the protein CASSPGGPSQPQHF.

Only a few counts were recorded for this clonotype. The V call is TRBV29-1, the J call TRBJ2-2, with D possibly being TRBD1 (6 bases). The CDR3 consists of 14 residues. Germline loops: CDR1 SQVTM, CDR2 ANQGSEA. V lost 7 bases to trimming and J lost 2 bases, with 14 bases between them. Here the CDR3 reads CSANRDINTGELFF. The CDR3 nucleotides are TGCAGCGCCAACCGGGACATAAACACCGGGGAGCTGTTTTTT.

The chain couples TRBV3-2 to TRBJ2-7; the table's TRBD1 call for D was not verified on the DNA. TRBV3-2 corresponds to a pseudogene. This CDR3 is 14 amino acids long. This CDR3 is CASSRRDSEYEQYF. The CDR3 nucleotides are TGTGCCAGCAGCCGAAGGGACAGCGAGTACGAGCAGTACTTC.

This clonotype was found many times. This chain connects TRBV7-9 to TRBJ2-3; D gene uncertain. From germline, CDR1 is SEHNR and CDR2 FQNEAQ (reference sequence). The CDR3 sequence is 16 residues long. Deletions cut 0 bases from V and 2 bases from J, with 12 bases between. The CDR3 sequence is CASSLAPGEITDTQYF. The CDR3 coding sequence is TGTGCCAGCAGCTTAGCTCCAGGAGAGATCACAGATACGCAGTATTTT.

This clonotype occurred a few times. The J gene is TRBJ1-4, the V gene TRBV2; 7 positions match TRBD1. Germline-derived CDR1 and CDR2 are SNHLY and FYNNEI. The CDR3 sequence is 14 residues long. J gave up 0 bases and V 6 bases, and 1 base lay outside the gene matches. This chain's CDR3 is CASRGQSTNEKLFF. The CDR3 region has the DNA TGTGCCAGCAGGGGACAGTCAACTAATGAAAAACTGTTTTTT.